This is a list of T cell receptor beta chains from one sample in a study of cytomegalovirus exposure and HLA in healthy donors. The data were produced by immunoSEQ multiplex PCR, yet TCRdb's version contains in-frame clones alone and is incomplete. The sample has approximately 93,000 clones, 78% seen once. Source material: PBMCs. Receptors originate from a woman between 35 and 50 years old in good health and CMV-seronegative. The CDR3 runs from the conserved cysteine through the conserved F or W. Fields, in order: J gene, V gene, CDR3 length, D gene, clone size, CDR3 protein, CDR3 DNA. The D gene is left open where the match is weak. Size is omitted from some rows. Given values are once, few, many or a class for expanded clones.

TRBJ2-7,TRBV9,14,.,.,CASSVDGTSYEQYF,TGTGCCAGCAGCGTAGACGGGACTTCCTACGAGCAGTACTTC
TRBJ2-7,TRBV6-1,13,TRBD1,.,CASRDRASYEQYF,TGTGCCAGCAGGGACAGGGCATCCTACGAGCAGTACTTC
TRBJ1-5,TRBV6-5,16,.,.,CASSYSQGFGNQPQHF,TGTGCCAGCAGTTACTCACAGGGATTCGGAAATCAGCCCCAGCATTTT
TRBJ2-7,TRBV5-4,13,.,.,CASSSGSSYEQYF,TGTGCCAGCAGCTCGGGGTCCTCCTACGAGCAGTACTTC
TRBJ2-5,TRBV7-2,13,.,.,CASSLWAVFDQYF,TGTGCCAGCAGCTTATGGGCTGTTTTTGACCAGTACTTC
TRBJ2-7,TRBV19,13,.,.,CASSTLQGIEQYF,TGTGCCAGTAGTACTTTACAGGGAATCGAGCAGTACTTC
TRBJ1-3,TRBV11-2,16,.,.,CASSLVGTPGGNTIYF,TGTGCCAGCAGCTTAGTAGGGACTCCAGGCGGAAACACCATATATTTT
TRBJ1-4,TRBV4-1,13,.,.,CASSQDGGGKLFF,TGCGCCAGCAGCCAAGATGGGGGGGGAAAACTGTTTTTT
TRBJ2-3,TRBV7-6,12,.,.,CASSSYTDTQYF,TGTGCCAGCAGCTCCTATACAGATACGCAGTATTTT
TRBJ2-7,TRBV11-2,15,.,.,CASSARTGYSYEQYF,TGTGCCAGCAGCGCCCGCACAGGGTACAGCTACGAGCAGTACTTC
TRBJ2-1,TRBV6-5,14,TRBD1,once,CASRRDRGVNEQFF,TGTGCCAGCAGAAGAGACAGGGGGGTAAATGAGCAGTTCTTC
TRBJ2-1,TRBV4-3,14,.,.,CASSQIFRERGQFF,TGCGCCAGCAGCCAAATTTTTCGGGAAAGAGGGCAGTTCTTC
TRBJ1-2,TRBV5-1,16,TRBD1,.,CASSSDPTGGASGYTF,TGCGCCAGCAGCTCAGACCCGACAGGGGGCGCTTCTGGCTACACCTTC
TRBJ2-1,TRBV5-6,17,.,.,CASSLTTERQLGNEQFF,TGTGCCAGCAGCTTGACCACTGAGCGTCAACTAGGCAATGAGCAGTTCTTC
TRBJ1-6,TRBV4-1,15,.,few,CASSQAGADNSPLHF,TGCGCCAGCAGCCAGGCGGGGGCAGATAATTCACCCCTCCACTTT
TRBJ2-5,TRBV10-3,14,TRBD2,.,CAISWASGTETQYF,TGTGCCATCAGTTGGGCTAGCGGGACCGAGACCCAGTACTTC
TRBJ1-5,TRBV6-6,15,.,.,CASLSSREGNQPQHF,TGTGCCAGCCTCTCGTCTCGGGAGGGAAATCAGCCCCAGCATTTT
TRBJ2-1,TRBV5-1,12,TRBD2,few,CASSPGGNEQFF,TGCGCCAGCAGCCCCGGGGGGAATGAGCAGTTCTTC
TRBJ1-2,TRBV6-5,16,TRBD1,.,CASSYPETGGWYGYTF,TGTGCCAGCAGTTACCCAGAGACAGGGGGCTGGTATGGCTACACCTTC
TRBJ1-2,TRBV18,16,TRBD1,.,CASSLKTTGGDYGYTF,TGTGCCAGCTCGCTGAAAACGACAGGGGGTGACTATGGCTACACCTTC
TRBJ2-7,TRBV28,19,TRBD2,.,CASSLPPGTSGRASYEQYF,TGTGCCAGCAGTTTACCCCCCGGGACTAGCGGGAGGGCCTCCTACGAGCAGTACTTC
TRBJ1-2,TRBV5-1,14,TRBD1,few,CASSLDRGFYGYTF,TGCGCCAGCAGCTTGGACAGGGGATTCTATGGCTACACCTTC
TRBJ1-1,TRBV19,14,.,.,CASSIQGWDTEAFF,TGTGCCAGTAGCATACAGGGATGGGACACTGAAGCTTTCTTT
TRBJ2-7,TRBV20-1,11,.,.,CSARGTYEQYF,TGCAGTGCACGGGGTACCTACGAGCAGTACTTC
TRBJ2-3,TRBV20-1,11,.,.,CSARAGKAQYF,TGCAGTGCTAGGGCGGGCAAAGCGCAGTATTTT
TRBJ1-5,TRBV28,16,.,.,CASSLWQGNSNQPQHF,TGTGCCAGCAGTTTGTGGCAGGGAAATAGCAATCAGCCCCAGCATTTT
TRBJ2-5,TRBV30,11,.,.,CAWSHVETQYF,TGTGCCTGGAGTCATGTAGAGACCCAGTACTTC
TRBJ2-1,TRBV5-1,11,TRBD2,.,CASSPGGPQFF,TGCGCCAGCAGCCCGGGAGGGCCTCAGTTCTTC
TRBJ2-1,TRBV11-2,16,TRBD1,.,CASSSRTGTGVNEQFF,TGTGCCAGCAGCTCCAGAACCGGGACAGGGGTCAATGAGCAGTTCTTC
TRBJ2-7,TRBV25-1,13,.,.,CASRDSGTYEQYF,TGTGCCAGCCGGGACTCTGGAACCTACGAGCAGTACTTC
TRBJ1-1,TRBV28,14,TRBD1,once,CASSFRGRGGEAFF,TGTGCCAGCAGTTTTAGGGGGCGAGGTGGTGAAGCTTTCTTT
TRBJ2-3,TRBV19,13,.,.,CASSTGLTDTQYF,TGTGCCAGTAGTACCGGACTGACAGATACGCAGTATTTT
TRBJ1-6,TRBV6-5,13,.,.,CASSYGPNSPLHF,TGTGCCAGCAGTTATGGGCCTAATTCACCCCTCCACTTT
TRBJ1-1,TRBV19,13,.,few,CASRPQLNTEAFF,TGTGCCAGTAGGCCACAGTTGAACACTGAAGCTTTCTTT
TRBJ1-1,TRBV7-6,14,.,.,CASSSDRRNTEAFF,TGTGCCAGCAGCTCCGACAGACGGAACACTGAAGCTTTCTTT
TRBJ1-1,TRBV30,12,TRBD1,.,CAYNRGGTEAFF,TGTGCCTACAACAGGGGGGGAACTGAAGCTTTCTTT
TRBJ1-2,TRBV6-1,13,.,.,CASSESANYGYTF,TGTGCCAGCAGTGAATCGGCTAACTATGGCTACACCTTC